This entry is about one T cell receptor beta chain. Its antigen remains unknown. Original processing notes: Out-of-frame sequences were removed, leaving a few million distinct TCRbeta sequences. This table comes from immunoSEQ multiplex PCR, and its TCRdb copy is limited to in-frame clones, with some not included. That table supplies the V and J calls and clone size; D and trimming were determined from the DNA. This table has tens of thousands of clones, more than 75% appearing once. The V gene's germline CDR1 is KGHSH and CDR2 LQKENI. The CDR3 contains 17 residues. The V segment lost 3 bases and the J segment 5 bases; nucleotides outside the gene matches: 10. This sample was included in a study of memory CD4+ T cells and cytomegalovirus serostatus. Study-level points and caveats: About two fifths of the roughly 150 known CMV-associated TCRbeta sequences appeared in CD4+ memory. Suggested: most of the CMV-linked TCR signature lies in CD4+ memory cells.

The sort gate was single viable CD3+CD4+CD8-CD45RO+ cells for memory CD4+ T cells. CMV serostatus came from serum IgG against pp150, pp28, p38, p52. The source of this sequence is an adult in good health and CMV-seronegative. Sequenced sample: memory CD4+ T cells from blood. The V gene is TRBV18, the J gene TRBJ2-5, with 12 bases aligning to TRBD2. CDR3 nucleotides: TGTGCCAGCTCACCCTTGCTAGCGGGAGGGCTTCGTGAGACCCAGTACTTC. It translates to CASSPLLAGGLRETQYF.